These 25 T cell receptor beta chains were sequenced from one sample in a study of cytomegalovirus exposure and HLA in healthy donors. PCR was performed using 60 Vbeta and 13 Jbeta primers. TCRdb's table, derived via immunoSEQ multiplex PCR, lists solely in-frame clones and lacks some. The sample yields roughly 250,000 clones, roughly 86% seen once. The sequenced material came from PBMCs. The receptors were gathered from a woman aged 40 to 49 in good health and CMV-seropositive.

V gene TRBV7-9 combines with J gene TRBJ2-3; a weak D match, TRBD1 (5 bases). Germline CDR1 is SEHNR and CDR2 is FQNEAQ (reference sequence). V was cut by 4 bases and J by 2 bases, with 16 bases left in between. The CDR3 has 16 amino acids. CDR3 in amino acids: CASSSGRVGPTDTQYF. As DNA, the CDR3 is TGTGCCAGCAGCTCAGGCAGGGTAGGGCCCACAGATACGCAGTATTTT.

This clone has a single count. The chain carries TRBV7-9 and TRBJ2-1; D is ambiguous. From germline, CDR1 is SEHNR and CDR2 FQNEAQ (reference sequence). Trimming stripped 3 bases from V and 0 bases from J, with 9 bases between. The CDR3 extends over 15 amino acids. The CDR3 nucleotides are TGTGCCAGCAGCTTCCAGGTACTCTCCTACAATGAGCAGTTCTTC. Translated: CASSFQVLSYNEQFF.

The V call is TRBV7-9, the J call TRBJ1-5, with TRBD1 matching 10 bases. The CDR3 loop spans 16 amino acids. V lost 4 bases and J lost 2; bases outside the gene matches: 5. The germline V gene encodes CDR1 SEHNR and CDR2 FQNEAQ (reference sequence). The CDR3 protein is CASSSGTGEGNQPQHF. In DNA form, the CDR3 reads TGTGCCAGCAGCTCCGGGACAGGGGAAGGCAATCAGCCCCAGCATTTT.

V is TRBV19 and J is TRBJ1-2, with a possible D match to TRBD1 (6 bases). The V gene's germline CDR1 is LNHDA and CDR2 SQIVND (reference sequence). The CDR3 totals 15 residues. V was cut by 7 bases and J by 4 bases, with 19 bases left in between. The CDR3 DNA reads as TGTGCCAGTAAAAAGCAGGGGCGAGAGACCTATGGCTACACCTTC. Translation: CASKKQGRETYGYTF.

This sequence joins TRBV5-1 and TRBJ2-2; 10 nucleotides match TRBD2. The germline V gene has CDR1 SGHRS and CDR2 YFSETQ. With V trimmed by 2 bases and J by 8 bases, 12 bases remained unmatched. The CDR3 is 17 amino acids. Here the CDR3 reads CASSLRELAGLTGELFF. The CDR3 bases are TGCGCCAGCAGCTTAAGGGAACTAGCGGGACTGACGGGGGAGCTGTTTTTT.

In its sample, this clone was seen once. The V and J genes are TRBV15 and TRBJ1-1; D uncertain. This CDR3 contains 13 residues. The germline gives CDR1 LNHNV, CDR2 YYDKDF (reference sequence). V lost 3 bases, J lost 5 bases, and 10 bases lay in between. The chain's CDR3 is CATSSAGYTEAFF. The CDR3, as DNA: TGTGCCACCAGCAGTGCGGGGTATACTGAAGCTTTCTTT.

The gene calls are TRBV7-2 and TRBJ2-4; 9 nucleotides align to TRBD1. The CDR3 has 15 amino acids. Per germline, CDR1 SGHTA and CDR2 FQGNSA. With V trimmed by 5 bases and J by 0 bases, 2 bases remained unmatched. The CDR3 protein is CASSPGQGAKNIQYF. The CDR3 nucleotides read TGTGCCAGCAGCCCGGGACAGGGAGCCAAAAACATTCAGTACTTC.

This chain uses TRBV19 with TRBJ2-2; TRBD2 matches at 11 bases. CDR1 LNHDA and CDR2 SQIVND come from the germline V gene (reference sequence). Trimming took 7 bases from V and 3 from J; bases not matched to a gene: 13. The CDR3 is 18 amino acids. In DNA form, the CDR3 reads TGTGCCAGTAAGAGGCAGGCTAGCGGGAGGCGGGACACCGGGGAGCTGTTTTTT. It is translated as CASKRQASGRRDTGELFF. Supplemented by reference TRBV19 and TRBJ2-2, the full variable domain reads DGGITQSPKYLFRKEGQNVTLSCEQNLNHDAMYWYRQDPGQGLRLIYYSQIVNDFQKGDIAEGYSVSREKKESFPLTVTSAQKNPTAFYLCASKRQASGRRDTGELFFGEGSRLTVL.

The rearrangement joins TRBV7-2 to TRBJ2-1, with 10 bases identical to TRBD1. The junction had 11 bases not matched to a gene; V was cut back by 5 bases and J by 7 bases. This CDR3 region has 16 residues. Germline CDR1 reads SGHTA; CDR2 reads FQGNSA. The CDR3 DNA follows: TGTGCCAGCAGCCCAATAAGGCGGGACAGGGGTAATGAGCAGTTCTTC. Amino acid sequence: CASSPIRRDRGNEQFF.

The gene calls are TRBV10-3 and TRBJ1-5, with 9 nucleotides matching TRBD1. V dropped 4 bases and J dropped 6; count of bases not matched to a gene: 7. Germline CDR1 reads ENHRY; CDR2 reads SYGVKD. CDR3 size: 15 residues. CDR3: CAISAGQGVGQPQHF. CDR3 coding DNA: TGTGCCATCAGTGCGGGACAGGGAGTGGGTCAGCCCCAGCATTTT.

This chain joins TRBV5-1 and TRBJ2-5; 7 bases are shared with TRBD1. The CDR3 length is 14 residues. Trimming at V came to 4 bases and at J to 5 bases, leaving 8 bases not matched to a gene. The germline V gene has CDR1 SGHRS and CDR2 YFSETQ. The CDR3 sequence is CASSHYDRVETQYF. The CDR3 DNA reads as TGCGCCAGCAGCCATTATGACAGGGTTGAGACCCAGTACTTC.

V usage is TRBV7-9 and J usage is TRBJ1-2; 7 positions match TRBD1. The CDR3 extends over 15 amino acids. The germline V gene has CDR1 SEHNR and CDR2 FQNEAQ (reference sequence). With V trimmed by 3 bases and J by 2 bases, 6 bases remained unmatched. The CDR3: CASSFRQGGNYGYTF. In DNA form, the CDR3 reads TGTGCCAGCAGCTTTCGACAGGGCGGGAACTATGGCTACACCTTC.

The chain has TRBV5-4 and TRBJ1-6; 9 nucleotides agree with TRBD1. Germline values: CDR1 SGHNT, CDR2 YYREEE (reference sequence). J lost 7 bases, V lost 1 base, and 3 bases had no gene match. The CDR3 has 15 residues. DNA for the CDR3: TGTGCCAGCAGCTTGTCTGGGACAGGGAATTCACCCCTCCACTTT. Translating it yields CASSLSGTGNSPLHF. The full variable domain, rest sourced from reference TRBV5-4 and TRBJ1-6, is ETGVTQSPTHLIKTRGQQVTLRCSSQSGHNTVSWYQQALGQGPQFIFQYYREEENGRGNFPPRFSGLQFPNYSSELNVNALELDDSALYLCASSLSGTGNSPLHFGNGTRLTVT.

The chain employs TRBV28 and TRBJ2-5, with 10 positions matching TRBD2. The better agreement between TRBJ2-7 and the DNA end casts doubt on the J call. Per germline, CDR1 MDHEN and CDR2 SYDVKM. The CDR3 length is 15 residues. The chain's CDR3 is CASSLSSSGSYEQYF. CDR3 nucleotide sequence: TGTGCCAGCAGTTTATCGTCTAGCGGGAGTTACGAGCAGTACTTC.

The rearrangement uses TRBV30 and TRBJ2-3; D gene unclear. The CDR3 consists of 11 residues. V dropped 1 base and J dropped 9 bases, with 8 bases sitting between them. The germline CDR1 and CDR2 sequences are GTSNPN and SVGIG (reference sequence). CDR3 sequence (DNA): TGTGCCTGGAGTGAAAAGCAAACGCAGTATTTT. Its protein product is CAWSEKQTQYF.

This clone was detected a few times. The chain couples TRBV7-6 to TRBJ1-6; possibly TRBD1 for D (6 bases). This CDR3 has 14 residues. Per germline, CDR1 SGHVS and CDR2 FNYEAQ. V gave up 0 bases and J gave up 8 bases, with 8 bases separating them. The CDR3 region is CASSLAWTDSPLHF. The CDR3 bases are TGTGCCAGCAGCTTAGCTTGGACAGATTCACCCCTCCACTTT.

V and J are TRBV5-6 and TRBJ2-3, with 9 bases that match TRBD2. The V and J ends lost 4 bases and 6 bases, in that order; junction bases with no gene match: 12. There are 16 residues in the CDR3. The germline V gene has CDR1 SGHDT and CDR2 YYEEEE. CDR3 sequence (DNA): TGTGCCAGCAGCGAGACTAGCGGCCTCCTAAGGGATACGCAGTATTTT. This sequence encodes CASSETSGLLRDTQYF. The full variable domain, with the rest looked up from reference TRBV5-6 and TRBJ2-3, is DAGVTQSPTHLIKTRGQQVTLRCSPKSGHDTVSWYQQALGQGPQFIFQYYEEEERQRGNFPDRFSGHQFPNYSSELNVNALLLGDSALYLCASSETSGLLRDTQYFGPGTRLTVL.

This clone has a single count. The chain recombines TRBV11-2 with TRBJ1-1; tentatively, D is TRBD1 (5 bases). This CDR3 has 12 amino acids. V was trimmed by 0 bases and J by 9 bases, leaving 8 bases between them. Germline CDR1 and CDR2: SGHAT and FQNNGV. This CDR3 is CASSLDQGKAFF. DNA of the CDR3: TGTGCCAGCAGCTTAGATCAGGGTAAAGCTTTCTTT.

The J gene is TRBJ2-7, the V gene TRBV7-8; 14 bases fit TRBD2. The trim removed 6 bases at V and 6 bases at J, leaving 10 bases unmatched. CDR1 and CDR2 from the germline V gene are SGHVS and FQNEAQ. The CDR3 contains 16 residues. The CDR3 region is CASRGVSGLAGGEQYF. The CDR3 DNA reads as TGTGCCAGCAGGGGGGTCAGCGGACTAGCGGGAGGCGAGCAGTACTTC.

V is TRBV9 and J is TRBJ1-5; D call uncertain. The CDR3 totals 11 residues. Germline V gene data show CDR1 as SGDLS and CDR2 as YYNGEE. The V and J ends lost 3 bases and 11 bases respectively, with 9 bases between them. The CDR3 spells CASSAPQAQHF. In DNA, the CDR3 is TGTGCCAGCAGCGCCCCCCAGGCCCAGCATTTT.

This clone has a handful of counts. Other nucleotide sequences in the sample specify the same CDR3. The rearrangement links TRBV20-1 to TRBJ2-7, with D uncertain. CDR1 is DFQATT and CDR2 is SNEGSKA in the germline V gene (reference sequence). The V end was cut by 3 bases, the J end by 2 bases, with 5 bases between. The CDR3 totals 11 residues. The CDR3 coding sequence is TGCAGTGCTAGGGGCCCCTACGAGCAGTACTTC. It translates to CSARGPYEQYF.

For the CDR3, the DNA is TGTGCCAGCAGCTTGACATCGGGGCAGGGGACTGAAAAACTGTTTTTT. Protein: CASSLTSGQGTEKLFF. V usage is TRBV7-9 and J usage is TRBJ1-4; D might be TRBD1 (6 bases). The germline CDR1 and CDR2 sequences are SEHNR and FQNEAQ (reference sequence). The CDR3 is 16 residues long. V was cut by 3 bases and J by 7 bases, with 18 bases left in between.

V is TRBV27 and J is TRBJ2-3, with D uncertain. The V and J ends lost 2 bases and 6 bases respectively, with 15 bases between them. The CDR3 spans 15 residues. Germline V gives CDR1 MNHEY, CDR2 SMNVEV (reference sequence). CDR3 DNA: TGTGCCAGCAGTTTAACTTTGGGCCCCGCGGATACGCAGTATTTT. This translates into CASSLTLGPADTQYF.

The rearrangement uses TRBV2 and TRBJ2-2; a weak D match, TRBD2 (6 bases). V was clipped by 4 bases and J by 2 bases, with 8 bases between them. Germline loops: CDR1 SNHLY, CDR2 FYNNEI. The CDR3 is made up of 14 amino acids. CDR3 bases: TGTGCCAGCAGTGGCGGGGAAAACACCGGGGAGCTGTTTTTT. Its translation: CASSGGENTGELFF.

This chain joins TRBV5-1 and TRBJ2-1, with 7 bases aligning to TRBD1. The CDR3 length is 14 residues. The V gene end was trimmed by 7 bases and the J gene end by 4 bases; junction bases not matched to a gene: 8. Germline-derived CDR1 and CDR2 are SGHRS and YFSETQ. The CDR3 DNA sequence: TGCGCCAGCTCCGGGACAGTTAATTACAATGAGCAGTTCTTC. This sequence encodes CASSGTVNYNEQFF.